The 9 T cell receptor beta chains in this list originate from one sample, sequenced in a study of molecular identifiers for immune sequencing clone quantification. TCRdb re-called the PCR reads through MiXCR, storing one row per CDR3 protein. Of about 640,000 distinct CDR3 sequences in the sample, about 20% were seen once. The sequenced sample consisted of naive CD8+ T cells from blood, with Jurkat cell RNA spiked in. Sample subset: FACS-sorted CD8+CD4-CCR7+CD45RA+ naive T cells. The receptor set was obtained from a human donor in good health. Some libraries in this study had Jurkat cell RNA spiked in.

Many counts were recorded for this clonotype. V and J are TRBV2 and TRBJ1-1, with a possible D match to TRBD1 (6 bases). V gave up 4 bases and J gave up 0 bases, with 12 bases separating them. There are 15 residues in the CDR3. From germline, CDR1 is SNHLY and CDR2 FYNNEI. CDR3 amino acids: CASSAGTIMNTEAFF. CDR3 coding DNA: TGTGCCAGCAGTGCCGGGACAATCATGAACACTGAAGCTTTCTTT.

This clonotype was detected many times. The rearrangement uses TRBV3-1 and TRBJ2-3; D is undetermined. V lost 2 bases, J lost 2 bases, and 11 bases lay in between. CDR1 is LGHDT, CDR2 YNNKEL, per germline (reference sequence). The CDR3 is 15 residues long. The CDR3 reads CASSQSGGYTDTQYF. The CDR3, as DNA: TGTGCCAGCAGCCAATCCGGCGGATACACAGATACGCAGTATTTT.

With regard to this clonotype: It may be a read error: a sequence one base away is much more abundant. Since no conserved phenylalanine or tryptophan closes the CDR3, a read error is the likely cause. This chain joins TRBV4-1 and TRBJ1-2, with 8 positions matching TRBD1. The V gene end was trimmed by 8 bases and the J gene end by 8 bases; junction bases not matched to a gene: 10. Germline V gene data show CDR1 as MGHRA and CDR2 as YSYEKL. The CDR3 spans 13 residues. The CDR3 nucleotides are TGCGCCAGCGCCGGACAGGGACTTTCCGGCTACACCCTC. This translates into CASAGQGLSGYTL.

The chain is built from TRBV12-3 or TRBV12-4 and TRBJ1-6; D is undetermined. V lost 5 bases to trimming and J lost 13 bases, with 9 bases between them. The CDR3 sequence is 11 residues long. In DNA, the CDR3 is TGTGCCAGCAGTCCGAGTGGGCCCCTCCACTTT. Amino acid sequence: CASSPSGPLHF.

In this sample, this clonotype turned up a few times. This may arise from a read error, as a much more abundant clone is one base away. The chain couples TRBV7-6 to TRBJ2-3; possibly TRBD2 for D (6 bases). The V end lost 1 base, the J end lost 5 bases, and 13 bases lay between the germline ends. Germline V gene sequence: CDR1 SGHVS, CDR2 FNYEAQ. The CDR3 runs to 15 residues. The CDR3 loop is CASSLVGGAGDTQYF. CDR3 nucleotides: TGTGCCAGCAGCTTAGTCGGCGGGGCGGGAGATACGCAGTATTTT.

This clonotype has ten or more counts. CDR3 amino acids: CASSLTSPDTQYF. The CDR3 DNA follows: TGTGCCAGCAGCCTGACGAGTCCAGATACGCAGTATTTT. The rearrangement links TRBV7-2 to TRBJ2-3; D call uncertain. Germline V lookup: CDR1 SGHTA, CDR2 FQGNSA. The CDR3 covers 13 residues. Trimming shortened V by 5 bases and J by 4 bases, and 10 bases separated the two germline ends.

This clonotype was recorded a few times. The chain uses TRBV5-6 and TRBJ2-5; the D call may be TRBD1 or TRBD2 (5 bases each). V dropped 3 bases and J dropped 6 bases, with 6 bases sitting between them. Germline CDR1 is SGHDT and CDR2 is YYEEEE. This CDR3 is built from 11 residues. CDR3 nucleotide sequence: TGTGCCAGCAGCTCGGGACAGACCCAGTACTTC. Translated: CASSSGQTQYF.

In nucleotides, the CDR3 is TGCAGCGTTGAAGGGGCTAGCCAAGTCTACAATGAGCAGTTCTTC. Translating it yields CSVEGASQVYNEQFF. This rearrangement joins TRBV29-1 to TRBJ2-1, with D perhaps matching TRBD2 (5 bases). V was pared by 1 base and J by 3 bases, with 13 bases between. In germline, CDR1 is SQVTM, CDR2 ANQGSEA. CDR3 length: 15 amino acids.

The table lists this clonotype with many counts. Here the CDR3 reads CASTGDDADQPQHF. As DNA, the CDR3 is TGTGCCAGCACCGGGGATGACGCGGATCAGCCCCAGCATTTT. The chain links TRBV12-3 or TRBV12-4 to TRBJ1-5; no clear D gene. The CDR3 spans 14 residues. Trimming took 7 bases from V and 5 from J, leaving 15 bases between them.